Below are 23 T cell receptor beta chains sequenced from a single sample in a study of T cell repertoires in cytomegalovirus infection. No antigen is known for these receptors. TCRdb independently ran MiXCR on the reads; one entry per CDR3 protein. This table has around 800,000 distinct CDR3 sequences, approximately 29% appearing once. Material: cultured CD8+ T cells from PBMCs, obtained from culture after CMV antigen stimulation. Every receptor here comes from a human donor in good health (CMV status not recorded). Some clones in this sample may be carry-over from other donors' samples.

The chain has TRBV12-3 or TRBV12-4 and TRBJ2-6; 7 bases are shared with TRBD2. The CDR3 length is 16 residues. The V and J ends lost 9 bases and 2 bases, in that order; junction bases with no gene match: 10. The CDR3 is CASVVGGTPGANVLTF. In DNA, the CDR3 is TGTGCCAGTGTTGTGGGGGGGACCCCTGGGGCCAACGTCCTGACTTTC.

The chain couples TRBV20-1 to TRBJ2-7, with D unresolved. With 0 bases removed from V and 2 bases from J, the gap between germline ends came to 8 bases. The CDR3 runs 13 residues. Per the germline V gene, CDR1 is DFQATT and CDR2 is SNEGSKA (reference sequence). The CDR3 sequence: CSARDPLAYEQYF. The CDR3 DNA follows: TGCAGTGCTAGAGATCCGTTAGCCTACGAGCAGTACTTC.

The CDR3 loop reads CASSPTRGYQETQYF. The CDR3 nucleotides read TGTGCCAGCTCACCGACCAGGGGTTACCAAGAGACCCAGTACTTC. The chain carries TRBV18 and TRBJ2-5; the D gene is possibly TRBD1 (6 bases). This CDR3 has 15 residues. Germline CDR1 is KGHSH and CDR2 is LQKENI. The ends were cut back, 3 bases at V and 0 bases at J, with 11 bases in the middle.

Concerning this clonotype itself: One end of the junction varies from germline; a read error may be responsible. The rearrangement joins TRBV6-5 to TRBJ1-6; no clear D. This CDR3 spans 17 amino acids. CDR1 and CDR2 (germline): MNHEY, SVGAGI. CDR3 sequence: CAISSPSDYSSNSPLHF. CDR3 coding DNA: TGTGCCATCAGTTCCCCTTCTGACTACAGCAGTAATTCACCCCTCCACTTT.

The V call is TRBV27, the J call TRBJ1-1, with TRBD1 identical over 8 bases. CDR3 length: 15 residues. Germline V gives CDR1 MNHEY, CDR2 SMNVEV (reference sequence). With V trimmed by 6 bases and J by 4 bases, 10 bases remained unmatched. Here the CDR3 reads CASSPQGALPTEAFF. CDR3 sequence (DNA): TGTGCCAGCAGCCCTCAGGGGGCCCTTCCCACTGAAGCTTTCTTT.

To note about this clonotype: Likely a read error: the CDR3 ends without its conserved phenylalanine or tryptophan. The chain combines TRBV7-2 with TRBJ1-1; D ambiguous. This CDR3 has 15 amino acids. Germline CDR1 is SGHTA and CDR2 is FQGNSA. V dropped 1 base and J dropped 1 base, with 10 bases sitting between them. The DNA of the CDR3 is TGTGCCAGCAGCTTAGTGAACGCAGCGAACACTGAAGCTTTCATT. Protein product: CASSLVNAANTEAFI.

This chain joins TRBV7-6 and TRBJ2-2, with a weak D call TRBD1 (5 bases). The germline V gene encodes CDR1 SGHVS and CDR2 FNYEAQ. Trimming removed 1 base from V and 4 bases from J, with 13 bases in between. The CDR3 has 16 residues. CDR3 in amino acids: CASSLGWGRITGELFF. The CDR3 DNA reads as TGTGCCAGCAGCTTAGGATGGGGCCGCATCACCGGGGAGCTGTTTTTT. Full variable domain (rest looked up from reference TRBV7-6 and TRBJ2-2): GAGVSQSPRYKVTKRGQDVALRCDPISGHVSLYWYRQALGQGPEFLTYFNYEAQQDKSGLPNDRFSAERPEGSISTLTIQRTEQRDSAMYRCASSLGWGRITGELFFGEGSRLTVL.

The rearrangement uses TRBV7-8 and TRBJ2-1; 11 bases map to TRBD2. The CDR3 has 17 amino acids. V was clipped by 10 bases and J by 5 bases; unmatched bases: 16. The germline CDR1 and CDR2 sequences are SGHVS and FQNEAQ. The CDR3 sequence: CATLWASGGPRDNEQFF. The CDR3 nucleotides read TGTGCCACCCTCTGGGCTAGCGGGGGGCCGCGTGACAATGAGCAGTTCTTC.

The chain joins TRBV7-9 to TRBJ2-1, with 10 positions matching TRBD2. This CDR3 contains 15 residues. The junction had 4 bases not matched to a gene; V was cut back by 5 bases and J by 3 bases. Germline CDR1 is SEHNR and CDR2 is FQNEAQ (reference sequence). This CDR3 is CASSPQRGGYNEQFF. CDR3 coding DNA: TGTGCCAGCAGCCCCCAGCGGGGGGGCTACAATGAGCAGTTCTTC.

V usage is TRBV7-3 and J usage is TRBJ2-2; TRBD1 matches 8 bases. The CDR3 contains 14 residues. Looked up from germline, CDR1 is SGHTA and CDR2 is FQGTGA. The V gene end was trimmed by 5 bases and the J gene end by 6 bases; junction bases not matched to a gene: 5. The CDR3 DNA sequence: TGTGCCAGCAGCGACAGGGGTGGCGCCGGGGAGCTGTTTTTT. Translated, it gives CASSDRGGAGELFF.

The chain has TRBV4-2 and TRBJ2-3; 11 bases fit TRBD2. The CDR3 is 19 amino acids. CDR1 and CDR2 from the germline V gene are LGHNA and YNFKEQ. After removal of 0 bases from V and 6 bases from J, the junction contained 14 bases not matched to a gene. The CDR3, as DNA: TGTGCCAGCAGCCAAGATCCGAGTTGGGTAGCGGGGGGGAAGGATACGCAGTATTTT. This encodes CASSQDPSWVAGGKDTQYF.

This clonotype was observed a handful of times. This chain connects TRBV2 to TRBJ2-1; 10 nucleotides align to TRBD1. This CDR3 comprises 15 residues. Trimming at V came to 6 bases and at J to 6 bases, leaving 8 bases not matched to a gene. Germline V gives CDR1 SNHLY, CDR2 FYNNEI. The DNA for the CDR3 is TGTGCCAGCAGACCGGGACAGGGGACGTTCAATGAGCAGTTCTTC. Residues: CASRPGQGTFNEQFF.

This clonotype was detected only a few times. The chain has TRBV7-8 and TRBJ1-4; D is ambiguous. Germline assignment: CDR1 SGHVS and CDR2 FQNEAQ. The V end was cut by 2 bases, the J end by 0 bases, with 10 bases between. The CDR3 is 16 amino acids. DNA of the CDR3: TGTGCCAGCAGCTTAATTCCCCCACCAACTAATGAAAAACTGTTTTTT. Its protein product is CASSLIPPPTNEKLFF.

The chain employs TRBV18 and TRBJ1-4; a weak D match, TRBD1 (5 bases). V lost 6 bases and J 8 bases, leaving 16 bases between the germline ends. This CDR3 is built from 14 residues. From germline, CDR1 is KGHSH and CDR2 LQKENI. The CDR3 loop reads CASSTGGPPEKLFF. The CDR3 DNA is TGTGCCAGCTCTACGGGGGGACCCCCGGAAAAACTGTTTTTT.

This clonotype came up a few times. This chain links TRBV5-4 with TRBJ2-2, with D hard to call. Germline-derived CDR1 and CDR2 are SGHNT and YYREEE (reference sequence). The CDR3 sequence is 15 residues long. Trimming removed 3 bases at V and 1 base at J, with 10 bases between. The CDR3 sequence is CASSSPYMNTGELFF. CDR3 nucleotide sequence: TGTGCCAGCAGCTCCCCTTACATGAACACCGGGGAGCTGTTTTTT.

This clonotype was counted only a few times. V is TRBV6-2 or TRBV6-3 and J is TRBJ1-2; D is ambiguous. V was trimmed by 2 bases and J by 3 bases, leaving 19 bases between them. The CDR3 loop spans 17 amino acids. Germline V gene lookup returns CDR1 MNHEY and CDR2 SVGEGT. Here the CDR3 reads CASSYLIPRSTDYGYTF. CDR3 nucleotides: TGTGCCAGCAGTTACCTGATTCCTAGGAGCACTGACTATGGCTACACCTTC.

The V gene is TRBV4-2, the J gene TRBJ1-2, with D unclear. This CDR3 is built from 13 residues. Germline CDR1 and CDR2: LGHNA and YNFKEQ. Trimming took 1 base from V and 6 from J, leaving 9 bases between them. CDR3 residues: CASSQGRVNGYTF. The DNA of the CDR3 is TGTGCCAGCAGCCAAGGCCGGGTCAATGGCTACACCTTC.

The chain joins TRBV4-1 to TRBJ2-7, with D possibly called TRBD1 or TRBD2 (5 bases each). The V and J ends lost 0 bases and 8 bases respectively, with 14 bases between them. This CDR3 region has 14 residues. CDR1 MGHRA and CDR2 YSYEKL come from the germline V gene. The DNA of the CDR3 is TGCGCCAGCAGCCAAGAGAGAGGGGATTTCAAGCAGTACGTC. Encoded protein: CASSQERGDFKQYV.

V usage is TRBV4-3 and J usage is TRBJ1-1; 7 bases agree with TRBD1. V trimming: 3 bases; J trimming: 4 bases; junction bases outside the gene matches: 8. The CDR3 covers 15 residues. Germline values: CDR1 LGHNA, CDR2 YSLEER. The CDR3 DNA reads as TGCGCCAGCAGCCATTATACAGGGGCCGGCACTGAAGCTTTCTTT. Translating gives CASSHYTGAGTEAFF.

This chain links TRBV6-5 with TRBJ2-5, with TRBD2 as a possible D gene (6 bases). The V gene lost 0 bases and the J gene lost 4 bases, with 12 bases spanning the gap. CDR3 length: 15 residues. CDR1 and CDR2 from the germline V gene are MNHEY and SVGAGI. CDR3 amino acids: CASSYSEGPGETQYF. CDR3 sequence (DNA): TGTGCCAGCAGTTACTCGGAGGGCCCCGGAGAGACCCAGTACTTC.

This clonotype was counted only a few times. The chain recombines TRBV7-9 with TRBJ2-3, with 8 bases identical to TRBD2. The germline V gene encodes CDR1 SEHNR and CDR2 FQNEAQ (reference sequence). This CDR3 comprises 16 residues. V lost 6 bases and J lost 2; bases outside the gene matches: 10. The CDR3 protein is CASSSRQGLATDTQYF. CDR3 coding DNA: TGTGCCAGCAGTTCGCGCCAAGGACTAGCCACAGATACGCAGTATTTT.

The DNA of the CDR3 is TGTGCCATCAGTGAGTCGAAGGGACAGGGAAGGGTGGAGCAGTACTTC. Its protein product is CAISESKGQGRVEQYF. This chain connects TRBV10-3 to TRBJ2-7; 9 bases match TRBD1. The CDR3 loop spans 16 amino acids. Germline V CDR1 and CDR2: ENHRY, SYGVKD. V dropped 0 bases and J dropped 7; count of bases not matched to a gene: 10.

This clonotype was detected only a few times. J is TRBJ2-2 and V is TRBV12-3 or TRBV12-4; D is perhaps TRBD1 or TRBD2 (5 bases each). V was pared by 5 bases and J by 9 bases, with 19 bases between. There are 15 residues in the CDR3. The CDR3 sequence is CASSRAGTPSRELFF. The CDR3, as DNA: TGTGCCAGCAGTCGAGCCGGGACGCCCAGCCGGGAGCTGTTTTTT.